The 20 T cell receptor beta chains presented below share a single source sample, sequenced in a study of cytomegalovirus exposure and HLA in healthy donors. This PCR relied on a set of 60 Vbeta primers and 13 Jbeta primers. The repertoire was sequenced with immunoSEQ multiplex PCR; TCRdb's copy has only in-frame clones and lacks some. The sample contains about 160,000 clones, around 83% of which appear only once. Sequenced material: PBMCs. Receptor source: a man between 18 and 35 years old in good health and CMV-seropositive.

A few counts support this clone. The rearrangement links TRBV5-6 to TRBJ1-5; 8 nucleotides align to TRBD1. This CDR3 is built from 14 residues. Germline V gene data show CDR1 as SGHDT and CDR2 as YYEEEE. The junction had 6 bases not matched to a gene; V was cut back by 1 base and J by 9 bases. The CDR3 spells CASSLTTGASPQHF. The CDR3 DNA sequence: TGTGCCAGCAGCTTGACGACAGGGGCGTCGCCCCAGCATTTT.

V usage is TRBV7-2 and J usage is TRBJ2-7; 10 nucleotides match TRBD1. After removal of 5 bases from V and 3 bases from J, the junction contained 4 bases not matched to a gene. From germline, CDR1 is SGHTA and CDR2 FQGNSA. The CDR3 length is 14 residues. The DNA for the CDR3 is TGTGCCAGCAGCGGTGGGACAGGGGACTACGAGCAGTACTTC. Encoded protein: CASSGGTGDYEQYF.

The J gene is TRBJ1-4, the V gene TRBV27, with 9 bases lining up with TRBD1. From germline, CDR1 is MNHEY and CDR2 SMNVEV (reference sequence). Germline trimming cut 4 bases from V and 7 bases from J; bases unmatched to any gene: 7. This CDR3 spans 15 amino acids. CDR3: CASSSYDRGSEKLFF. DNA of the CDR3: TGTGCCAGCAGTTCATATGACAGGGGGTCTGAAAAACTGTTTTTT.

The chain joins TRBV10-3 to TRBJ1-2; 7 bases agree with TRBD1. The V segment lost 3 bases and the J segment 1 base; nucleotides outside the gene matches: 5. The length of the CDR3 is 15 residues. Germline loops: CDR1 ENHRY, CDR2 SYGVKD. The CDR3 coding sequence is TGTGCCATCAGTGACCCGGGACAGTATAACTATGGCTACACCTTC. Translated: CAISDPGQYNYGYTF.

The rearrangement joins TRBV9 to TRBJ1-1; possible D gene TRBD1, 5 bases. The germline V gene encodes CDR1 SGDLS and CDR2 YYNGEE. This CDR3 comprises 13 residues. V shed 3 bases and J shed 0 bases, with 6 bases lying between them. CDR3 DNA sequence: TGTGCCAGCAGCGAGGGGATGAACACTGAAGCTTTCTTT. This translates into CASSEGMNTEAFF.

On this clone: The junction and the germline gene differ at one end; a read error may be behind it. Other DNA sequences in this sample translate to the same CDR3. The V gene is TRBV27, the J gene TRBJ2-6; 8 nucleotides line up with TRBD1. Germline V gene lookup returns CDR1 MNHEY and CDR2 SMNVEV (reference sequence). The CDR3 spans 17 residues. CDR3 nucleotide sequence: TGTGCCAGCAGTACGGACAGGGTAGTGGCTGGGGCCAACGTCCTAACTTTC. Its translation is CASSTDRVVAGANVLTF.

CDR3 DNA: TGTGCCAGCTCACCACCGAACAGGAACTATGGCTACACCTTC. Translation: CASSPPNRNYGYTF. The V gene is TRBV18, the J gene TRBJ1-2; tentative D call: TRBD1 (5 bases). The CDR3 contains 14 residues. V was clipped by 0 bases and J by 2 bases, with 7 bases between them. The germline V gene encodes CDR1 KGHSH and CDR2 LQKENI.

The V gene is TRBV7-3, the J gene TRBJ1-2, with D possibly TRBD1 on 6 matching bases. Between the trimmed V and J ends, which lost 5 bases and 8 bases, there was a span of 12 bases. Germline loops: CDR1 SGHTA, CDR2 FQGTGA. The CDR3 is 12 residues long. CDR3: CASSAPQGGYTF. Written as DNA, the CDR3 is TGTGCCAGCAGCGCCCCGCAGGGGGGCTACACCTTC.

V usage is TRBV4-3 and J usage is TRBJ2-5; 7 bases are a match to TRBD2. The CDR3 runs to 14 residues. The V segment lost 0 bases and the J segment 5 bases; nucleotides outside the gene matches: 3. CDR1 LGHNA and CDR2 YSLEER come from the germline V gene. The CDR3 nucleotides are TGCGCCAGCAGCCAAGATGGGGGGGTCGAGACCCAGTACTTC. Amino acid sequence: CASSQDGGVETQYF.

This clone has only one observation. V is TRBV4-1 and J is TRBJ2-5, with 7 bases fitting TRBD2. The CDR3 sequence is 16 residues long. V lost 1 base and J lost 5; bases outside the gene matches: 10. CDR1 and CDR2 (germline): MGHRA, YSYEKL. CDR3 nucleotides: TGCGCCAGCAGCCAAGGCTGGGGGGGGGATGGGGAGACCCAGTACTTC. Translated, it gives CASSQGWGGDGETQYF.

The gene calls are TRBV7-2 and TRBJ2-2, with D perhaps matching TRBD2 (5 bases). The CDR3 loop spans 15 amino acids. Trimming removed 1 base at V and 0 bases at J, with 6 bases between. Per the germline V gene, CDR1 is SGHTA and CDR2 is FQGNSA. CDR3 amino acids: CASSLVASNTGELFF. Written as DNA, the CDR3 is TGTGCCAGCAGCTTAGTAGCGTCGAACACCGGGGAGCTGTTTTTT.

The chain employs TRBV7-2 and TRBJ2-7, with D tentatively TRBD2 (5 bases). Between the trimmed V and J ends, which lost 1 base and 0 bases, there was a span of 10 bases. The CDR3 contains 15 residues. Germline V gene sequence: CDR1 SGHTA, CDR2 FQGNSA. The CDR3 DNA follows: TGTGCCAGCAGCTTAGGAAGCGGAGCCTCCTACGAGCAGTACTTC. It encodes CASSLGSGASYEQYF.

This rearrangement joins TRBV4-3 to TRBJ2-7, with 7 bases identical to TRBD1. With 0 bases clipped from V and 2 bases from J, the junction kept 4 bases outside the gene matches. The CDR3 loop spans 15 amino acids. CDR1 and CDR2 (germline): LGHNA, YSLEER. In DNA form, the CDR3 reads TGCGCCAGCAGCCAAGAAACAGGGGCCCCCTACGAGCAGTACTTC. Its translation: CASSQETGAPYEQYF.

The CDR3 DNA sequence: TGTGCCTGGAGTTTTCAGGGGAACTATGGCTACACCTTC. Amino acid sequence: CAWSFQGNYGYTF. The chain joins TRBV30 to TRBJ1-2, with a possible D match to TRBD1 (6 bases). Trimming removed 2 bases from V and 2 bases from J, with 9 bases in between. The germline V gene encodes CDR1 GTSNPN and CDR2 SVGIG (reference sequence). The CDR3 sequence is 13 residues long. Together with reference TRBV30 and TRBJ1-2, the CDR3 gives the full variable domain: SQTIHQWPATLVQPVGSPLSLECTVEGTSNPNLYWYRQAAGRGLQLLFYSVGIGQISSEVPQNLSASRPQDRQFILSSKKLLLSDSGFYLCAWSFQGNYGYTFGSGTRLTVV.

The rearrangement links TRBV7-6 to TRBJ2-5; 14 bases are shared with TRBD2. This CDR3 has 18 residues. The V gene end was trimmed by 3 bases and the J gene end by 4 bases; junction bases not matched to a gene: 10. Germline V gene sequence: CDR1 SGHVS, CDR2 FNYEAQ. CDR3 residues: CASSFLRLAGGPGETQYF. For the CDR3, the DNA is TGTGCCAGCAGCTTCCTCCGACTAGCGGGGGGGCCGGGAGAGACCCAGTACTTC.

The V gene is TRBV29-1, the J gene TRBJ2-7, with 10 bases fitting TRBD2. Losses at the gene ends were 0 bases for V and 8 bases for J; bases not matched to a gene: 7. The CDR3 extends over 14 amino acids. In germline, CDR1 is SQVTM, CDR2 ANQGSEA. In DNA, the CDR3 is TGCAGCGTTGAAGAGGTAGCGGGGGGCCTAAAGCAGTACTTC. Protein product: CSVEEVAGGLKQYF.

The rearrangement joins TRBV6-6 to TRBJ2-7; 10 bases match TRBD1. The CDR3 is made up of 16 amino acids. The J segment lost 2 bases and the V segment lost 5 bases, leaving 9 bases of the junction unmatched. Germline V lookup: CDR1 MNHNY, CDR2 SVGAGI (reference sequence). CDR3 sequence: CASSPGWGQGTYEQYF. The CDR3 bases are TGTGCCAGCAGTCCCGGGTGGGGACAGGGGACCTACGAGCAGTACTTC.

This clone has a single count. The V call is TRBV7-3, the J call TRBJ1-1, with a tentative D call TRBD1 (5 bases). The CDR3 runs 13 residues. Germline CDR1 reads SGHTA; CDR2 reads FQGTGA. The V end lost 5 bases, the J end lost 1 base, and 8 bases lay between the germline ends. The DNA for the CDR3 is TGTGCCAGCAGCCCAAGGGGGAACACTGAAGCTTTCTTT. This gives the protein CASSPRGNTEAFF.

The rearrangement joins TRBV11-3 to TRBJ2-7; the D gene is possibly TRBD1 (6 bases). Germline V gene sequence: CDR1 SGHNT, CDR2 YENEEA. V dropped 1 base and J dropped 1 base, with 8 bases sitting between them. The CDR3 spans 14 residues. CDR3 bases: TGTGCCAGCAGCTTAGGACAGGTTTCCTACGAGCAGTACTTC. It translates to CASSLGQVSYEQYF.

V is TRBV6-1 and J is TRBJ1-1; D is ambiguous. Deletions cut 3 bases from V and 1 base from J, with 6 bases between. There are 13 residues in the CDR3. Germline assignment: CDR1 MNHNS and CDR2 SASEGT. The CDR3, as DNA: TGTGCCAGCAGTGACAGGTCGAACACTGAAGCTTTCTTT. It codes for CASSDRSNTEAFF.